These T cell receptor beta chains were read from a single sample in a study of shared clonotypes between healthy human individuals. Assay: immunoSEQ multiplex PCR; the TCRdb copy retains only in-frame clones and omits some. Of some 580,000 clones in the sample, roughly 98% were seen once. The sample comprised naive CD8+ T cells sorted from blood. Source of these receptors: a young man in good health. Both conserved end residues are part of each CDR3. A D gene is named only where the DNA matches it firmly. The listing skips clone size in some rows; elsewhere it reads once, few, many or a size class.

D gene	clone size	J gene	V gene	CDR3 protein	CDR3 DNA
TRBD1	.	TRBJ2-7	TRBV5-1	CASSLEGQGLYEQYF	TGCGCCAGCAGCTTGGAGGGACAGGGGCTCTACGAGCAGTACTTC
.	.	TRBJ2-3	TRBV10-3	CAISDKYRASTDTQYF	TGTGCCATCAGTGATAAGTACAGGGCCAGCACAGATACGCAGTATTTT
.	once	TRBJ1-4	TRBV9	CASSVEGRGEKLFF	TGTGCCAGCAGCGTAGAGGGTAGGGGTGAAAAACTGTTTTTT
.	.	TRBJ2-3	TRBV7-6	CASSSRGTDTQYF	TGTGCCAGCAGCTCCCGGGGCACAGATACGCAGTATTTT
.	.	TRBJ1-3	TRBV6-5	CASSYRFRGSGNTIYF	TGTGCCAGCAGTTACCGTTTTAGGGGCTCTGGAAACACCATATATTTT
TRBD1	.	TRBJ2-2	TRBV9	CASSDRGPGELFF	TGTGCCAGCAGTGACAGGGGGCCGGGGGAGCTGTTTTTT
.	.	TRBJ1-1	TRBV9	CASSVVAGMNTEAFF	TGTGCCAGCAGCGTAGTTGCAGGCATGAACACTGAAGCTTTCTTT
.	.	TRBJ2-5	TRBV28	CASTGIRGETQYF	TGTGCCAGCACCGGAATTCGAGGGGAGACCCAGTACTTC
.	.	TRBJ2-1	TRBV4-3	CASSQDAEGVRFLDEQFF	TGCGCCAGCAGCCAAGATGCGGAGGGAGTTCGGTTCTTGGATGAGCAGTTCTTC
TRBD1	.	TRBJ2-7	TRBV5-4	CASSTTGGPTYEQYF	TGTGCCAGCAGCACCACAGGGGGACCGACCTACGAGCAGTACTTC
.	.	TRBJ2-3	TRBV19	CASSMVYRDLRTDTQYF	TGTGCCAGTAGTATGGTTTACCGGGACCTACGCACAGATACGCAGTATTTT
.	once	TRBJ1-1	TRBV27	CASSWTANTEAFF	TGTGCCAGCAGTTGGACAGCGAACACTGAAGCTTTCTTT